These T cell receptor beta chains were read from a single sample in a study of blood T cell repertoires in COVID-19. Assay: immunoSEQ multiplex PCR; the TCRdb copy retains only in-frame clones and omits some. In the table there are 170,000 or so clones, roughly 87% of which are singletons. The sequencing input was peripheral blood. The receptor source for this set is a woman in her sixties or seventies with COVID-19, enrolled during active disease. Both conserved end residues are part of each CDR3. Fields, in order: V gene, CDR3 protein.

V: TRBV14
CDR3: CASSQDLPARTDTQYF

V: TRBV29-1
CDR3: CSDFGQGDTQYF

V: TRBV7-9
CDR3: CASSPGLVTANEQFF

V: TRBV27
CDR3: CASSLGPSGSYEQYF

V: TRBV11-3
CDR3: CASSLGGTAGNTIYF

V: TRBV9
CDR3: CASSVAGSGTADTQYF

V: TRBV6-5
CDR3: CASSTTGGVTYEQYF

V: TRBV6-5
CDR3: CASSPDTGGYGYTF

V: TRBV20-1
CDR3: CSASRAEQYF

V: TRBV5-4
CDR3: CASSLPTGVYGYTF

V: TRBV11-3
CDR3: CASSAGTGGGETQYF

V: TRBV27
CDR3: CASRTLAGGSYEQYF

V: TRBV19
CDR3: CASSTLAREGTGELFF

V: TRBV7-2
CDR3: CASSLGSGSQSWYGYTF

V: TRBV28
CDR3: CASSFGRGSTGELFF

V: TRBV13
CDR3: CASSPPRAGTGISEQYF

V: TRBV7-7
CDR3: CASSLAPITGFVYGYTF

V: TRBV7-2
CDR3: CASSLGQGAYYGYTF

V: TRBV27
CDR3: CASSPIRSMGQGYGYTF

V: TRBV28
CDR3: CASSPLNLGLAGVVNEQFF

V: TRBV7-2
CDR3: CASSRNKGTSAVYEQYF

V: TRBV27
CDR3: CASSLSSGGSPLHF

V: TRBV28
CDR3: CATLEGGTGNTEAFF